One sample yielded the 10 T cell receptor beta chains listed below, sequenced in a study of cytomegalovirus exposure and HLA in healthy donors (dated by TCRdb to the late 2010s). The library was built by means of the immunoSEQ multiplex PCR assay. For the multiplex PCR, a mixture combining 60 forward primers for TCR Vbeta segments and 13 reverse primers for TCR Jbeta segments was used. TCRdb carries this immuneACCESS record with in-frame sequences only. Its versions omit some clonotypes, under half of them owing to an unresolved V gene in the studies checked, with the rest unexplained. This sample comprises tens of thousands of clones, roughly 63% of them detected only once. The ten largest account for over 14% of the sample. The sequencing sample was made of PBMCs. The receptors were sampled from a woman aged 35 to 49 in good health and CMV-seropositive.

The V call is TRBV30, the J call TRBJ2-1, with TRBD2 identical over 12 bases. The ends lost 2 bases at V and 6 bases at J; junction bases unmatched: 11. Germline CDR1 and CDR2: GTSNPN and SVGIG (reference sequence). The CDR3 has 17 amino acids. CDR3 in DNA: TGTGCCTGGAGTTCGGGACTAGCGGGCTGGCAGGGCAATGAGCAGTTCTTC. Residues: CAWSSGLAGWQGNEQFF.

This clone turned up a few times. V gene TRBV6-1 combines with J gene TRBJ1-1; D remains unclear. V was clipped by 3 bases and J by 0 bases, with 11 bases between them. This CDR3 is built from 15 residues. Germline CDR1 MNHNS, CDR2 SASEGT. For the CDR3, the DNA is TGTGCCAGCAGTGATGGTGGCGGAGTGAACACTGAAGCTTTCTTT. Translated, it gives CASSDGGGVNTEAFF.

This CDR3 is CATPIRSYEQYF. For the CDR3, the DNA is TGTGCCACCCCTATACGCTCCTACGAGCAGTACTTC. The J gene is TRBJ2-7, the V gene TRBV19; D is uncertain. Trimming took 10 bases from V and 0 from J, leaving 10 bases between them. This CDR3 is built from 12 residues. The germline V gene encodes CDR1 LNHDA and CDR2 SQIVND (reference sequence).

The chain uses TRBV28 and TRBJ1-1, with D maybe TRBD1 (5 bases). This CDR3 contains 17 residues. The ends were cut back, 10 bases at V and 4 bases at J, with 28 bases in the middle. CDR1 MDHEN and CDR2 SYDVKM come from the germline V gene. Here the CDR3 reads CANSIGGDDRAGTEAFF. The CDR3 DNA reads TGTGCCAACAGCATCGGGGGGGACGACCGGGCGGGCACTGAAGCTTTCTTT.

This clone was detected once. This sequence joins TRBV13 and TRBJ2-2; D gene ambiguous. Germline CDR1 reads PRHDT; CDR2 reads FYEKMQ (reference sequence). The V gene lost 0 bases and the J gene lost 6 bases, with 11 bases spanning the gap. This CDR3 has 15 amino acids. The CDR3, as DNA: TGTGCCAGCAGCTTAGGTGTGGCAGAATCCGGGGAGCTGTTTTTT. Protein product: CASSLGVAESGELFF.

The chain is built from TRBV5-6 and TRBJ2-3; 7 nucleotides agree with TRBD2. V was clipped by 2 bases and J by 2 bases; unmatched bases: 8. The CDR3 sequence is 16 residues long. Germline V gene sequence: CDR1 SGHDT, CDR2 YYEEEE. The chain's CDR3 is CASSLRLGGVTDTQYF. Written as DNA, the CDR3 is TGTGCCAGCAGCTTACGACTTGGGGGGGTCACAGATACGCAGTATTTT. The variable domain in full, completed from reference TRBV5-6 and TRBJ2-3, reads DAGVTQSPTHLIKTRGQQVTLRCSPKSGHDTVSWYQQALGQGPQFIFQYYEEEERQRGNFPDRFSGHQFPNYSSELNVNALLLGDSALYLCASSLRLGGVTDTQYFGPGTRLTVL.

This sequence joins TRBV19 and TRBJ1-5; D ambiguous. The CDR3 has 14 residues. V was trimmed by 7 bases and J by 7 bases, leaving 17 bases between them. CDR1 LNHDA and CDR2 SQIVND come from the germline V gene (reference sequence). CDR3 coding DNA: TGTGCCAGTACCAGCCGAGGATTTCGGCAGCCCCAGCATTTT. Its protein product is CASTSRGFRQPQHF.

V is TRBV7-8 and J is TRBJ2-1; the match to TRBD2 covers 10 bases. The CDR3 has 18 amino acids. Per the germline V gene, CDR1 is SGHVS and CDR2 is FQNEAQ. The ends lost 5 bases at V and 5 bases at J; junction bases unmatched: 15. The CDR3 sequence: CASSPGLAARDFNNEQFF. The CDR3 DNA follows: TGTGCCAGCAGCCCCGGACTAGCGGCGCGGGATTTTAACAATGAGCAGTTCTTC.

The chain has TRBV18 and TRBJ2-5; the D gene is possibly TRBD2 (5 bases). The CDR3 length is 13 residues. Trimming took 2 bases from V and 4 from J, leaving 8 bases between them. Germline V gene lookup returns CDR1 KGHSH and CDR2 LQKENI. The CDR3 DNA is TGTGCCAGCTCACCAGAGGCGGGAGAGACCCAGTACTTC. It translates to CASSPEAGETQYF. The whole variable domain, remainder taken from reference TRBV18 and TRBJ2-5, is NAGVMQNPRHLVRRRGQEARLRCSPMKGHSHVYWYRQLPEEGLKFMVYLQKENIIDESGMPKERFSAEFPKEGPSILRIQQVVRGDSAAYFCASSPEAGETQYFGPGTRLLVL.

The chain couples TRBV6-1 to TRBJ1-2, with D hard to call. Per germline, CDR1 MNHNS and CDR2 SASEGT. V was trimmed by 3 bases and J by 4 bases, leaving 15 bases between them. The CDR3 runs to 15 residues. The CDR3 here is CASSENTAAAYGYTF. The CDR3 DNA sequence: TGTGCCAGCAGTGAGAACACGGCTGCGGCCTATGGCTACACCTTC.